Presented here are 26 T cell receptor beta chains from one specimen sequenced in a study of T cells in tuberculosis. This table comes from immunoSEQ multiplex PCR, and its TCRdb copy is limited to in-frame clones, with some not included. This sample carries about 20,000 clones, around 87% of them seen once, and the ten largest clones take roughly 15%. Sequenced material: PBMCs. The receptors come from a donor aged 10-35 years with latent tuberculosis or without tuberculosis infection.

The chain joins TRBV9 to TRBJ2-1; D is possibly TRBD2 (6 bases). The V end was cut by 4 bases, the J end by 6 bases, with 14 bases between. The CDR3 is 14 residues long. Germline V gene sequence: CDR1 SGDLS, CDR2 YYNGEE. The CDR3 region has the DNA TGTGCCAGCAGCCCCCGGGCTAGCGTCAATGAGCAGTTCTTC. Protein product: CASSPRASVNEQFF. Full variable domain (missing parts from reference TRBV9 and TRBJ2-1): DSGVTQTPKHLITATGQRVTLRCSPRSGDLSVYWYQQSLDQGLQFLIQYYNGEERAKGNILERFSAQQFPDLHSELNLSSLELGDSALYFCASSPRASVNEQFFGPGTRLTVL.

The chain employs TRBV15 and TRBJ1-5; TRBD1 agrees at 7 bases. Trimming at V came to 1 base and at J to 11 bases, leaving 11 bases not matched to a gene. CDR3 size: 15 residues. Germline CDR1 and CDR2: LNHNV and YYDKDF (reference sequence). The DNA of the CDR3 is TGTGCCACCAGCAGAGCATTGACAGGGCAAGGGGCCCAGCATTTT. Translated, it gives CATSRALTGQGAQHF.

The chain couples TRBV2 to TRBJ1-1; the match to TRBD1 covers 7 bases. Germline values: CDR1 SNHLY, CDR2 FYNNEI. After removal of 6 bases from V and 8 bases from J, the junction contained 6 bases not matched to a gene. This CDR3 region has 12 residues. CDR3 DNA sequence: TGTGCCAGCAGCCTCCGGGACAGCGAAGCTTTCTTT. This codes for CASSLRDSEAFF.

The rearrangement joins TRBV27 to TRBJ2-1; 9 positions agree with TRBD1. The germline gives CDR1 MNHEY, CDR2 SMNVEV (reference sequence). The CDR3 length is 15 residues. The junction had 10 bases not matched to a gene; V was cut back by 8 bases and J by 5 bases. The CDR3 region has the DNA TGTGCCAGCGCCATACCGGGACAGGGAGACAATGAGCAGTTCTTC. It specifies CASAIPGQGDNEQFF.

This chain links TRBV4-3 with TRBJ1-4; D is unclear. Germline-derived CDR1 and CDR2 are LGHNA and YSLEER. This CDR3 is 15 amino acids long. The V end lost 4 bases, the J end lost 1 base, and 10 bases lay between the germline ends. CDR3 protein: CASSPHRGTNEKLFF. The CDR3 coding sequence is TGCGCCAGCAGCCCCCACCGGGGAACTAATGAAAAACTGTTTTTT.

This chain links TRBV28 with TRBJ1-1; no reliable D call. Deletions cut 1 base from V and 7 bases from J, with 4 bases between. CDR3 length: 11 amino acids. Per germline, CDR1 MDHEN and CDR2 SYDVKM. CDR3 DNA sequence: TGTGCCAGCAGTTTATTAGTTGAAGCTTTCTTT. This codes for CASSLLVEAFF. Supplemented by reference TRBV28 and TRBJ1-1, the full variable domain reads DVKVTQSSRYLVKRTGEKVFLECVQDMDHENMFWYRQDPGLGLRLIYFSYDVKMKEKGDIPEGYSVSREKKERFSLILESASTNQTSMYLCASSLLVEAFFGQGTRLTVV.

The V and J genes are TRBV19 and TRBJ1-6; 11 nucleotides align to TRBD1. The CDR3 contains 14 residues. The V segment lost 6 bases and the J segment 10 bases; nucleotides outside the gene matches: 5. The germline V gene encodes CDR1 LNHDA and CDR2 SQIVND (reference sequence). The CDR3 region has the DNA TGTGCCAGTAGGGGGACAGGGGGAATCTCACCCCTCCACTTT. Translation gives CASRGTGGISPLHF.

The J gene is TRBJ1-4, the V gene TRBV2, with 7 bases matching TRBD1. Germline loops: CDR1 SNHLY, CDR2 FYNNEI. The length of the CDR3 is 17 residues. The junction had 12 bases not matched to a gene; V was cut back by 8 bases and J by 0 bases. This CDR3 is CASGRAAGGSTNEKLFF. DNA for the CDR3: TGTGCCAGCGGGCGCGCAGCAGGGGGGTCAACTAATGAAAAACTGTTTTTT.

The V gene is TRBV29-1, the J gene TRBJ2-7, with D perhaps matching TRBD2 (6 bases). V shed 6 bases and J shed 5 bases, with 14 bases lying between them. Germline CDR1 SQVTM, CDR2 ANQGSEA. The CDR3 has 12 residues. CDR3 nucleotide sequence: TGCAGCGTCCCCGGGGGTATCAACGAGCAGTACTTC. It yields the protein CSVPGGINEQYF.

This clone was seen just once. The chain links TRBV7-9 to TRBJ2-1, with 8 nucleotides matching TRBD1. With V trimmed by 5 bases and J by 6 bases, 6 bases remained unmatched. Germline CDR1 SEHNR, CDR2 FQNEAQ (reference sequence). This CDR3 is 14 amino acids long. The DNA of the CDR3 is TGTGCCAGCAGCCTTTGGACAGGGACCAATGAGCAGTTCTTC. It encodes CASSLWTGTNEQFF.

The chain recombines TRBV10-2 with TRBJ1-4; D call uncertain. V lost 3 bases, J lost 3 bases, and 11 bases lay in between. CDR3 length: 15 amino acids. From germline, CDR1 is WSHSY and CDR2 SAAADI. For the CDR3, the DNA is TGCGCCAGCAGTGATTACGGGGATGCTAATGAAAAACTGTTTTTT. Its protein product is CASSDYGDANEKLFF.

This chain links TRBV30 with TRBJ1-2; TRBD1 might be the D (5 bases). The germline CDR1 and CDR2 sequences are GTSNPN and SVGIG (reference sequence). The CDR3 is 14 amino acids. With 0 bases removed from V and 0 bases from J, the gap between germline ends came to 8 bases. CDR3 sequence: CAWSVGVSNYGYTF. For the CDR3, the DNA is TGTGCCTGGAGTGTAGGGGTTTCTAACTATGGCTACACCTTC.

The chain is built from TRBV14 and TRBJ1-6, with TRBD1 matching 11 bases. The V and J ends lost 5 bases and 6 bases, in that order; junction bases with no gene match: 3. The germline gives CDR1 SGHDN, CDR2 FVKESK. The length of the CDR3 is 15 residues. The CDR3 coding sequence is TGTGCCAGCAGCGGACAGGGGGCCAGTAATTCACCCCTCCACTTT. It translates to CASSGQGASNSPLHF.

This chain connects TRBV29-1 to TRBJ2-7; 7 bases line up with TRBD1. Germline V CDR1 and CDR2: SQVTM, ANQGSEA. V shed 4 bases, J shed 2 bases, and the junction held 8 bases outside the gene matches. CDR3 length: 14 residues. The CDR3 region is CSVALTGAPYEQYF. Written as DNA, the CDR3 is TGCAGCGTTGCACTAACAGGGGCACCCTACGAGCAGTACTTC.

V and J are TRBV19 and TRBJ1-6, with a tentative D call TRBD1 (6 bases). CDR1 and CDR2 from the germline V gene are LNHDA and SQIVND (reference sequence). The CDR3 runs to 12 residues. With 7 bases removed from V and 8 bases from J, the gap between germline ends came to 9 bases. CDR3 DNA sequence: TGTGCCAGTACGGACAGACATTCACCCCTCCACTTT. Amino acid sequence: CASTDRHSPLHF.

J is TRBJ1-1 and V is TRBV6-5; no reliable D call. The CDR3 sequence is 15 residues long. Trimming removed 0 bases from V and 0 bases from J, with 8 bases in between. The germline gives CDR1 MNHEY, CDR2 SVGAGI. The CDR3, as DNA: TGTGCCAGCAGTTACTCGAACGGGATGAACACTGAAGCTTTCTTT. Translation: CASSYSNGMNTEAFF.

The genes are TRBV5-6 and TRBJ2-1; no definite D call. V was trimmed by 4 bases and J by 4 bases, leaving 6 bases between them. The CDR3 sequence is 12 residues long. Per the germline V gene, CDR1 is SGHDT and CDR2 is YYEEEE. CDR3 coding DNA: TGTGCCAGCAGCCCCAATTACAATGAGCAGTTCTTC. It specifies CASSPNYNEQFF.

The chain combines TRBV19 with TRBJ1-1, with D possibly matching TRBD1 (5 bases). V was cut by 5 bases and J by 5 bases, with 12 bases left in between. This CDR3 comprises 13 residues. From germline, CDR1 is LNHDA and CDR2 SQIVND (reference sequence). In DNA form, the CDR3 reads TGTGCCAGTAGTGTCAAGCGGGGGACTGAAGCTTTCTTT. Amino acid sequence: CASSVKRGTEAFF.

Only one count was recorded for this clone. The V and J genes are TRBV5-6 and TRBJ1-2; weak D call: TRBD1 (5 bases). V lost 0 bases to trimming and J lost 7 bases, with 16 bases between them. Germline lookup yields CDR1 SGHDT and CDR2 YYEEEE. The CDR3 loop spans 15 amino acids. CDR3 coding DNA: TGTGCCAGCAGCTTGGCGGATGTGGGGGGATCTGGCTACACCTTC. Residues: CASSLADVGGSGYTF.

The chain combines TRBV29-1 with TRBJ2-2; D gene unclear. CDR1 is SQVTM and CDR2 is ANQGSEA in the germline V gene. The germline V and J ends were trimmed by 6 bases and 2 bases, with 7 bases remaining between them. The CDR3 is 12 amino acids. CDR3 in DNA: TGCAGCGTCTTCTTCAACACCGGGGAGCTGTTTTTT. It is translated as CSVFFNTGELFF.

The chain employs TRBV5-1 and TRBJ1-4; no definite D call. This CDR3 region has 15 residues. Trimming removed 5 bases from V and 0 bases from J, with 11 bases in between. CDR1 and CDR2 from the germline V gene are SGHRS and YFSETQ. This CDR3 reads CASSPRTATNEKLFF. The CDR3 bases are TGCGCCAGCAGTCCGCGAACTGCAACTAATGAAAAACTGTTTTTT.

The V and J genes are TRBV4-3 and TRBJ1-6; 7 bases line up with TRBD1. CDR1 LGHNA and CDR2 YSLEER come from the germline V gene. CDR3 length: 16 residues. V lost 3 bases and J lost 9; bases outside the gene matches: 11. As DNA, the CDR3 is TGCGCCAGCAGCCAGGCGCTACAGGGGAATGCTTCACCCCTCCACTTT. Protein: CASSQALQGNASPLHF.

This sequence joins TRBV5-1 and TRBJ2-4; 11 bases align to TRBD2. J lost 0 bases, V lost 3 bases, and 5 bases had no gene match. This CDR3 has 17 amino acids. Germline V gene sequence: CDR1 SGHRS, CDR2 YFSETQ. The CDR3 loop is CASSSETSGVAKNIQYF. In DNA form, the CDR3 reads TGCGCCAGCAGCTCCGAGACTAGCGGGGTAGCCAAAAACATTCAGTACTTC.

The CDR3 DNA reads TGTGCCAGCAGTTCCTCCCGAGGATACAATGAGCAGTTCTTC. It specifies CASSSSRGYNEQFF. This chain uses TRBV6-5 with TRBJ2-1; no reliable D call. This CDR3 spans 14 amino acids. Germline V CDR1 and CDR2: MNHEY, SVGAGI. Trimming took off 4 bases at V and 4 bases at J, with 11 bases between the two ends.

This sequence joins TRBV9 and TRBJ1-6; 9 bases map to TRBD1. V was pared by 7 bases and J by 5 bases, with 13 bases of the junction left unmatched. CDR3 size: 17 residues. Germline-derived CDR1 and CDR2 are SGDLS and YYNGEE. In nucleotides, the CDR3 is TGTGCCAGCGGAAGCTCCGGGACAGGGTTAAATAATTCACCCCTCCACTTT. Encoded protein: CASGSSGTGLNNSPLHF.

CDR3 sequence (DNA): TGTGCCAGCAGCTTAGCTCTCCTAGCGGAAGAGACCCAGTACTTC. This encodes CASSLALLAEETQYF. The chain is built from TRBV7-2 and TRBJ2-5; 7 bases fit TRBD2. Germline V gene sequence: CDR1 SGHTA, CDR2 FQGNSA. The CDR3 is 15 residues long. With 0 bases clipped from V and 3 bases from J, the junction kept 4 bases outside the gene matches.